These 21 T cell receptor beta chains share one sample of origin, sequenced in a study of persistence of HIV-infected CD4 T cells. This nonspecific control used anti-CD3/anti-CD28 bead stimulation of CD4+ T cells. CD4+ T cells upregulating both CD40 ligand and CD69 were sorted as responding cells. Their antigen targets remain unknown. This was the immunoSEQ version 4 assay in survey mode. Assay: immunoSEQ multiplex PCR; the TCRdb copy retains only in-frame clones and omits some. The repertoire has 30,000 to 45,000 clones, about 87% of them found once; the top ten carry 1.3%. The source material was CD4+ T cells sorted from PBMCs after roughly 18-hour stimulation, sampled from a patient who received antiretroviral therapy. The source is an adult man with HIV who was CMV-seropositive.

The chain couples TRBV5-1 to TRBJ2-3; no clear D. Trimming took 1 base from V and 5 from J, leaving 5 bases between them. Germline V lookup: CDR1 SGHRS, CDR2 YFSETQ. This CDR3 spans 12 amino acids. This CDR3 reads CASSLFGDTQYF. As DNA, the CDR3 is TGCGCCAGCAGCTTGTTTGGAGATACGCAGTATTTT. Full variable domain (outside the CDR3, taken from reference TRBV5-1 and TRBJ2-3): KAGVTQTPRYLIKTRGQQVTLSCSPISGHRSVSWYQQTPGQGLQFLFEYFSETQRNKGNFPGRFSGRQFSNSRSEMNVSTLELGDSALYLCASSLFGDTQYFGPGTRLTVL.

This clone was detected only a few times. This chain links TRBV6-5 with TRBJ1-6, with 7 bases lining up with TRBD1. The V and J ends lost 0 bases and 8 bases, in that order; junction bases with no gene match: 4. Germline V CDR1 and CDR2: MNHEY, SVGAGI. The CDR3 contains 15 residues. The CDR3 DNA is TGTGCCAGCAGTTACTCCCGACAGGGAGATTCACCCCTCCACTTT. Translated: CASSYSRQGDSPLHF.

The chain is built from TRBV12-5 and TRBJ2-5; 7 bases fit TRBD1. CDR3 length equals 16 residues. CDR1 is LGHNT, CDR2 FRNRAP, per germline. The trim removed 1 base at V and 1 base at J, leaving 6 bases unmatched. CDR3 residues: CASGLGSGTVQETQYF. CDR3 bases: TGTGCTAGTGGTTTGGGGTCCGGGACAGTCCAAGAGACCCAGTACTTC.

The chain uses TRBV15 and TRBJ2-5; the D is unclear. CDR1 is LNHNV, CDR2 YYDKDF, per germline (reference sequence). The CDR3 length is 12 residues. The V gene lost 4 bases and the J gene lost 1 base, with 4 bases spanning the gap. DNA of the CDR3: TGTGCCACCAGCAAGCTCCAAGAGACCCAGTACTTC. Its protein product is CATSKLQETQYF. Together with reference TRBV15 and TRBJ2-5, the CDR3 gives the full variable domain: DAMVIQNPRYQVTQFGKPVTLSCSQTLNHNVMYWYQQKSSQAPKLLFHYYDKDFNNEADTPDNFQSRRPNTSFCFLDIRSPGLGDTAMYLCATSKLQETQYFGPGTRLLVL.

V gene TRBV5-5 combines with J gene TRBJ1-2; D is unresolved. Germline CDR1 is SGHKS and CDR2 is YYEKEE (reference sequence). The CDR3 is 15 residues long. Trimming took off 0 bases at V and 0 bases at J, with 9 bases between the two ends. CDR3 loop: CASSLEGASNYGYTF. Here the CDR3 DNA reads TGTGCCAGCAGCTTGGAAGGCGCCTCTAACTATGGCTACACCTTC.

V usage is TRBV18 and J usage is TRBJ1-6; TRBD1 matches at 8 bases. The germline V gene encodes CDR1 KGHSH and CDR2 LQKENI. The length of the CDR3 is 16 residues. V was pared by 6 bases and J by 7 bases, with 11 bases of the junction left unmatched. CDR3 sequence reads: CASSRGRTGLNSPLHF. In DNA, the CDR3 is TGTGCCAGCTCCCGAGGAAGGACAGGGTTAAATTCACCCCTCCACTTT.

J is TRBJ1-1 and V is TRBV6-5, with 8 bases aligning to TRBD1. V was pared by 6 bases and J by 1 base, with 7 bases of the junction left unmatched. CDR3 size: 15 residues. Germline V CDR1 and CDR2: MNHEY, SVGAGI. The CDR3 region has the DNA TGTGCCAGCAGCCGGACAGGGAGAGGGAACACTGAAGCTTTCTTT. It codes for CASSRTGRGNTEAFF.

This clone was counted only a few times. This sequence joins TRBV7-3 and TRBJ1-1; no clear D gene. This CDR3 spans 16 amino acids. Trimming stripped 0 bases from V and 0 bases from J, with 11 bases between. Germline CDR1 SGHTA, CDR2 FQGTGA. For the CDR3, the DNA is TGTGCCAGCAGCTTAACGTTATCCACTGTGAACACTGAAGCTTTCTTT. Protein sequence: CASSLTLSTVNTEAFF.

The chain has TRBV30 and TRBJ1-2, with 9 bases that match TRBD1. Germline values: CDR1 GTSNPN, CDR2 SVGIG (reference sequence). The CDR3 contains 13 residues. The V and J ends lost 5 bases and 8 bases, in that order; junction bases with no gene match: 9. The CDR3 loop is CAWSSGTGIGYTF. CDR3 nucleotide sequence: TGTGCCTGGTCTTCCGGGACAGGGATCGGCTACACCTTC.

This clone was seen just once. The rearrangement links TRBV4-1 to TRBJ2-5; TRBD1 is a possible D gene (5 bases). Trimming stripped 2 bases from V and 2 bases from J, with 9 bases between. The CDR3 consists of 14 residues. CDR1 is MGHRA and CDR2 is YSYEKL in the germline V gene. The CDR3 loop reads CASSQRGAQETQYF. CDR3 DNA: TGCGCCAGCAGCCAAAGGGGTGCACAAGAGACCCAGTACTTC.

The chain recombines TRBV10-3 with TRBJ1-1, with 8 positions matching TRBD1. Germline V gene lookup returns CDR1 ENHRY and CDR2 SYGVKD. Germline trimming cut 4 bases from V and 9 bases from J; bases unmatched to any gene: 10. The CDR3 is 14 amino acids. CDR3 region: CAISAQTGEVKAFF. CDR3 nucleotide sequence: TGTGCCATCAGTGCGCAGACAGGGGAGGTGAAAGCTTTCTTT.

The V call is TRBV5-6, the J call TRBJ1-2; TRBD1 matches 8 bases. Germline V lookup: CDR1 SGHDT, CDR2 YYEEEE. The CDR3 spans 17 residues. The trim removed 5 bases at V and 2 bases at J, leaving 14 bases unmatched. The CDR3 sequence: CASSFTSGTGQNYGYTF. CDR3 DNA sequence: TGTGCCAGCAGTTTTACTTCCGGGACAGGCCAAAACTATGGCTACACCTTC. Using reference TRBV5-6 and TRBJ1-2 for the parts outside the CDR3, the full variable domain is DAGVTQSPTHLIKTRGQQVTLRCSPKSGHDTVSWYQQALGQGPQFIFQYYEEEERQRGNFPDRFSGHQFPNYSSELNVNALLLGDSALYLCASSFTSGTGQNYGYTFGSGTRLTVV.

CDR3 sequence (DNA): TGCGCCAGCAGCTTAGGCGCCTACGAGCAGTACTTC. Translating gives CASSLGAYEQYF. This chain links TRBV5-1 with TRBJ2-7; D uncertain. Germline V gives CDR1 SGHRS, CDR2 YFSETQ. Deletions cut 2 bases from V and 2 bases from J, with 5 bases between. This CDR3 contains 12 residues.

This clone is categorized as medium-sized. V usage is TRBV7-2 and J usage is TRBJ2-2, with TRBD1 matching 9 bases. Germline values: CDR1 SGHTA, CDR2 FQGNSA. CDR3 length: 16 residues. V was clipped by 1 base and J by 4 bases; unmatched bases: 4. For the CDR3, the DNA is TGTGCCAGCAGCTTAGGGGACAGGGCTTCCACCGGGGAGCTGTTTTTT. Encoded protein: CASSLGDRASTGELFF.

The chain uses TRBV15 and TRBJ2-5; a weak D match, TRBD1 (6 bases). The V gene's germline CDR1 is LNHNV and CDR2 YYDKDF (reference sequence). V shed 0 bases and J shed 0 bases, with 8 bases lying between them. CDR3 size: 15 residues. The CDR3 DNA follows: TGTGCCACCAGCAGAGAGGGGGCCAACCAAGAGACCCAGTACTTC. Amino acid sequence: CATSREGANQETQYF.

The chain carries TRBV21-1 and TRBJ1-3. TRBV21-1 is a pseudogene locus. The CDR3 has 16 residues. Here the CDR3 DNA reads TGTGCCAGCCTCCGCCTACCATCCTCCTCTGGAAACACCATATATTTT. Protein product: CASLRLPSSSGNTIYF.

This chain connects TRBV6-5 to TRBJ1-3; 8 bases map to TRBD1. The CDR3 runs 14 residues. Looked up from germline, CDR1 is MNHEY and CDR2 is SVGAGI. The J segment lost 4 bases and the V segment lost 5 bases, leaving 4 bases of the junction unmatched. CDR3: CASSLRGLGNTIYF. The CDR3 DNA sequence: TGTGCCAGCAGTCTCAGGGGGCTCGGAAACACCATATATTTT.

The V gene is TRBV3-1 (or the pseudogene TRBV3-2), the J gene TRBJ1-1, with D possibly TRBD1 on 5 matching bases. Trimming pared 5 bases from V and 8 bases from J, leaving 15 bases between. The CDR3 has 13 amino acids. Per the germline V gene, CDR1 is LGHDT and CDR2 is YNNKEL (reference sequence). This CDR3 reads CASSVVITGEAFF. The DNA of the CDR3 is TGTGCCAGCAGCGTCGTAATAACAGGAGAAGCTTTCTTT.

The rearrangement joins TRBV20-1 to TRBJ2-1, with 11 bases matching TRBD2. CDR3 length equals 17 residues. CDR1 and CDR2 from the germline V gene are DFQATT and SNEGSKA (reference sequence). The V gene end was trimmed by 3 bases and the J gene end by 5 bases; junction bases not matched to a gene: 12. The CDR3 here is CSASASSGRTFNNEQFF. The CDR3 DNA reads TGCAGTGCTAGTGCATCTAGCGGGAGGACTTTTAACAATGAGCAGTTCTTC.

The J gene is TRBJ2-5, the V gene TRBV18; TRBD2 aligns across 12 bases. The CDR3 extends over 15 amino acids. The germline V gene has CDR1 KGHSH and CDR2 LQKENI. V gave up 2 bases and J gave up 5 bases; unmatched junction bases: 3. The CDR3 DNA is TGTGCCAGCTCACCAACTAGCGGGGGGACGGAGACCCAGTACTTC. Its translation: CASSPTSGGTETQYF.

The CDR3 nucleotides read TGTGCCAGCAGCTTAACCCCGAATCCGATTATGCCCCACTTT. Its protein is CASSLTPNPIMPHF. The chain has TRBV7-2 and TRBJ1-6; D remains ambiguous. The CDR3 is 14 residues long. CDR1 is SGHTA and CDR2 is FQGNSA in the germline V gene. Trimming removed 2 bases from V and 18 bases from J, with 20 bases in between.